The present entry profiles one TCR beta chain with its context. The record originates from a study of blood T cell repertoires in COVID-19. Assay: immunoSEQ multiplex PCR; the TCRdb copy retains only in-frame clones and omits some. Among about 260,000 clones, under 95% were seen once, and the ten largest hold approximately 2.7%. Germline loops: CDR1 SGHAT, CDR2 FQNNGV. The CDR3 sequence is 14 residues long. V lost 5 bases and J 7 bases, leaving 18 bases between the germline ends. What was sequenced was PBMCs or T cells enriched from blood (not recorded which). The chain recombines TRBV11-2 with TRBJ2-7; TRBD1 is a possible D gene (6 bases). The TCR originated in a middle-aged man who had been exposed to COVID-19. The CDR3 loop is CASSRGAGVWEQYF. CDR3 in DNA: TGTGCCAGCAGCCGAGGAGCAGGGGTCTGGGAGCAGTACTTC.